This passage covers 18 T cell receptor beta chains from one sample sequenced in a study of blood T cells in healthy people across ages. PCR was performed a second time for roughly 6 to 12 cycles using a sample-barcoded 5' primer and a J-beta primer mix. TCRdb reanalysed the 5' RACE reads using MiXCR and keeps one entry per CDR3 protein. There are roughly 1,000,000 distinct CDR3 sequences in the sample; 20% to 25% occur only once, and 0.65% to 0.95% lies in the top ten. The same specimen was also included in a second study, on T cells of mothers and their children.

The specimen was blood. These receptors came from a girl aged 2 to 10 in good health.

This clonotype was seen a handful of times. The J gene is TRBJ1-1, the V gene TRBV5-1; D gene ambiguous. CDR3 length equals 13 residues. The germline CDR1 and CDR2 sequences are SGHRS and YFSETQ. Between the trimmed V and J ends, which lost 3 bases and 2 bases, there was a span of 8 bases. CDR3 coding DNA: TGCGCCAGCAGCTCCGGAACCAACACTGAAGCTTTCTTT. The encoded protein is CASSSGTNTEAFF.

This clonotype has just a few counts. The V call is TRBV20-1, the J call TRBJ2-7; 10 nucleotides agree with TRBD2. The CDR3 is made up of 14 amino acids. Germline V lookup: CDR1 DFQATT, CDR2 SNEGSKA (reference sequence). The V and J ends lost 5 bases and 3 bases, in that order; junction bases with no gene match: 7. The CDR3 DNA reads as TGCAGTGCTTCCACTAGCGGGGCAAACTACGAGCAGTACTTC. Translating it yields CSASTSGANYEQYF.

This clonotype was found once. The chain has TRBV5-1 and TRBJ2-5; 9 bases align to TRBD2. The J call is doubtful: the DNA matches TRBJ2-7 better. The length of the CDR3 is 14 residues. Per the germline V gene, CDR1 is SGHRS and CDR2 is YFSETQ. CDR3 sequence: CASRGIAGVAEQYF. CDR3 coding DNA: TGCGCCAGCAGGGGTATAGCGGGAGTCGCCGAGCAGTACTTC.

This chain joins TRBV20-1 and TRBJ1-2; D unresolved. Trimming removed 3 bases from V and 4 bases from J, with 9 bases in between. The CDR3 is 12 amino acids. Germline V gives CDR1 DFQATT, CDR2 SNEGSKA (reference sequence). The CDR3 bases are TGCAGTGCTAGGGGTGGTCTCTATGGCTACACCTTC. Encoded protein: CSARGGLYGYTF.

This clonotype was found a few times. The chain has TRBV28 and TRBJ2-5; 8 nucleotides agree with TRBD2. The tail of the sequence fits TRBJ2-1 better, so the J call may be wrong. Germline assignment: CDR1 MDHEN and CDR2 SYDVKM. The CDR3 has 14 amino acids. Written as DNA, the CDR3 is TGTGCCAGCAATACGGCGGGAGGAAAGAATGAGCAGTTCTTC. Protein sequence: CASNTAGGKNEQFF.

In nucleotides, the CDR3 is TGTGCCAGCAGTTACTCGGAGGGAGGCCCGGAAGCCAAAAACATTCAGTACTTC. It yields the protein CASSYSEGGPEAKNIQYF. The chain recombines TRBV6-2 or TRBV6-3 with TRBJ2-4; perhaps TRBD2 as D (6 bases). The CDR3 consists of 18 residues. V lost 0 bases, J lost 0 bases, and 15 bases lay in between. CDR1 MNHEY and CDR2 SVGEGT come from the germline V gene.

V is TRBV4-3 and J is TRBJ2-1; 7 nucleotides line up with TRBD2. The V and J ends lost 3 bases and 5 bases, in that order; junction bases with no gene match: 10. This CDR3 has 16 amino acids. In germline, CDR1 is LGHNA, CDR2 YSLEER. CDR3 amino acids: CASSQDILSGDNEQFF. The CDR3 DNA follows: TGCGCCAGCAGCCAGGATATTTTGAGCGGGGACAATGAGCAGTTCTTC.

CDR3 protein: CASSLAGQRGNEQFF. CDR3 DNA: TGTGCCAGCAGCTTAGCCGGACAGAGAGGCAATGAGCAGTTCTTC. The chain joins TRBV11-2 to TRBJ2-1, with D maybe TRBD1 (6 bases). The germline V gene encodes CDR1 SGHAT and CDR2 FQNNGV. V lost 1 base and J lost 6, with 13 bases in between. The CDR3 runs to 15 residues.

DNA for the CDR3: TGCAGCGTTGAGGGGGGGGCTGGACAGGATTGGAGTGGCTACACCTTC. Translated: CSVEGGAGQDWSGYTF. J is TRBJ1-2 and V is TRBV29-1; 7 bases align to TRBD1. J lost 7 bases, V lost 3 bases, and 17 bases had no gene match. Germline V gene sequence: CDR1 SQVTM, CDR2 ANQGSEA. The length of the CDR3 is 16 residues.

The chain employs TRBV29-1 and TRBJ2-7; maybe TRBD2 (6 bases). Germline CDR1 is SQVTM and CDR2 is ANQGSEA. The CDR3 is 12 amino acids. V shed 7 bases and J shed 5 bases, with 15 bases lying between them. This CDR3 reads CSARIGGDEQYF. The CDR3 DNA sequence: TGCAGCGCCCGAATAGGAGGGGACGAGCAGTACTTC.

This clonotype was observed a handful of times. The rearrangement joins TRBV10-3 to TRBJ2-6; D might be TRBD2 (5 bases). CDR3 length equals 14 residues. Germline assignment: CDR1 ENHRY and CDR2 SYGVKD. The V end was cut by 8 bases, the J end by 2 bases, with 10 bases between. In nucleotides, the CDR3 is TGTGCCATCGGAGAGGGAACTGGGGCCAACGTCCTGACTTTC. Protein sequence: CAIGEGTGANVLTF.

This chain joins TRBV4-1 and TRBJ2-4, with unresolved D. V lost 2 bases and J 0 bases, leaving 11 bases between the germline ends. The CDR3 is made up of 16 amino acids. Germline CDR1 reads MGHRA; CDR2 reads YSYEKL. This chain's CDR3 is CASSQFFGEAKNIQYF. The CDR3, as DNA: TGCGCCAGCAGCCAATTTTTTGGGGAAGCCAAAAACATTCAGTACTTC.

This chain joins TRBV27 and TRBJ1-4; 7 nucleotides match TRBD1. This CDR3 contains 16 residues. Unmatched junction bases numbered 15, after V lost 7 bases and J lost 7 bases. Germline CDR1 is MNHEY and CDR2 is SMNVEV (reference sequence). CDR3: CASTLLTGDGSEKLFF. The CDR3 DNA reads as TGTGCCAGCACCCTCCTAACAGGGGACGGTAGTGAAAAACTGTTTTTT. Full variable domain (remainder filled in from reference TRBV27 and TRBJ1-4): EAQVTQNPRYLITVTGKKLTVTCSQNMNHEYMSWYRQDPGLGLRQIYYSMNVEVTDKGDVPEGYKVSRKEKRNFPLILESPSPNQTSLYFCASTLLTGDGSEKLFFGSGTQLSVL.

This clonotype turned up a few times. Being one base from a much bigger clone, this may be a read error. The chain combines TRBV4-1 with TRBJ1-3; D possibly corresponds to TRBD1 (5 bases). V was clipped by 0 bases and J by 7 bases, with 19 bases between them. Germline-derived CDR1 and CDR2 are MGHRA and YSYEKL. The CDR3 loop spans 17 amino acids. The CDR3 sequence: CASSQDFSGPGRNTIYF. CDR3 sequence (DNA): TGCGCCAGCAGCCAAGATTTCTCGGGACCGGGGCGGAACACCATATATTTT.

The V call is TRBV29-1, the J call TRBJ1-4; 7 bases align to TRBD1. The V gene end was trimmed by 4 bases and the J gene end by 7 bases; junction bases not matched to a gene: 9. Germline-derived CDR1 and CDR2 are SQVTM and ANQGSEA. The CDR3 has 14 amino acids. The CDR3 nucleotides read TGCAGCGTTGGGACCCCGGGACAGACTGAAAAACTGTTTTTT. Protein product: CSVGTPGQTEKLFF.

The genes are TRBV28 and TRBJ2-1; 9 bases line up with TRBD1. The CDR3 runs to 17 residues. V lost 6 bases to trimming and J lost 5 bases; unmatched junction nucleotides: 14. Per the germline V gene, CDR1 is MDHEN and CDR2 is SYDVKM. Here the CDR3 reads CASSDLKQGASDNEQFF. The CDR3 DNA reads TGTGCCAGCAGCGACCTTAAACAGGGGGCAAGCGACAATGAGCAGTTCTTC.

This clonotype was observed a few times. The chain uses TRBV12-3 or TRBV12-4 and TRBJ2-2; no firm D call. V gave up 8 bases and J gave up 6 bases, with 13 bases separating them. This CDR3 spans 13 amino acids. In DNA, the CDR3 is TGTGCCAGCTCTACGGGCGTCGCCGGGGAGCTGTTTTTT. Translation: CASSTGVAGELFF.

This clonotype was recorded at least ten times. CDR3 sequence: CASSVGRRGDEQYF. The CDR3 nucleotides are TGTGCCAGCAGCGTTGGACGACGGGGGGACGAGCAGTACTTC. This chain joins TRBV9 and TRBJ2-7; 7 nucleotides agree with TRBD2. This CDR3 contains 14 residues. V lost 2 bases, J lost 5 bases, and 7 bases stayed unmatched. Germline CDR1 is SGDLS and CDR2 is YYNGEE.